The 12 T cell receptor beta chains presented below share a single source sample, sequenced in a study of T cells in Graves' hyperthyroidism and ophthalmopathy. It was RNA transcripts that yielded the amplified TCR beta CDR3 regions. Initially, a first-round RT-PCR of the TCR CDR3 employed the HTBI primer set. From the multiplex PCR reads, TCRdb called clonotypes with MiXCR, one entry per CDR3 protein. The sample carries about 580,000 distinct CDR3 sequences, approximately 13% recorded once. Sequenced: blood. The receptors derive from a woman in her twenties or thirties with Graves' hyperthyroidism that later progressed to Graves' ophthalmopathy.

This clonotype was counted many times. This chain's CDR3 is CASRPRLAHYEQYF. CDR3 nucleotide sequence: TGTGCCAGCAGGCCGAGACTAGCGCACTACGAGCAGTACTTC. The chain has TRBV28 and TRBJ2-7, with 8 bases matching TRBD2. This CDR3 is built from 14 residues. Germline V gives CDR1 MDHEN, CDR2 SYDVKM. With V trimmed by 6 bases and J by 3 bases, 7 bases remained unmatched. The full variable domain, with the rest looked up from reference TRBV28 and TRBJ2-7, is DVKVTQSSRYLVKRTGEKVFLECVQDMDHENMFWYRQDPGLGLRLIYFSYDVKMKEKGDIPEGYSVSREKKERFSLILESASTNQTSMYLCASRPRLAHYEQYFGPGTRLTVT.

This clonotype appeared many times. The genes are TRBV27 and TRBJ1-6, with 7 bases aligning to TRBD1. Germline-derived CDR1 and CDR2 are MNHEY and SMNVEV (reference sequence). The CDR3 is 16 residues long. Trimming removed 0 bases from V and 6 bases from J; junction bases left unmatched: 5. DNA for the CDR3: TGTGCCAGCAGTTTATCTCAGGGACAGCTTAATTCACCCCTCCACTTT. This codes for CASSLSQGQLNSPLHF.

This clonotype has ten or more counts. The rearrangement uses TRBV19 and TRBJ2-3; 12 bases agree with TRBD2. J was trimmed by 0 bases and V by 3 bases; bases with no gene match: 1. This CDR3 has 16 residues. Germline V lookup: CDR1 LNHDA, CDR2 SQIVND (reference sequence). The CDR3 DNA reads TGTGCCAGTAGTATCCTAGCGGGAGGGAGCACAGATACGCAGTATTTT. Its protein is CASSILAGGSTDTQYF.

This clonotype was counted ten times or more. V usage is TRBV12-3 or TRBV12-4 and J usage is TRBJ1-3, with D hard to call. This CDR3 region has 10 residues. The V gene lost 2 bases and the J gene lost 7 bases, with 0 bases spanning the gap. In nucleotides, the CDR3 is TGTGCCAGCAGTTTAAACACCATATATTTT. Its translation is CASSLNTIYF.

This clonotype turned up a few times. V usage is TRBV7-9 and J usage is TRBJ1-1, with D uncertain. Germline V lookup: CDR1 SEHNR, CDR2 FQNEAQ (reference sequence). This CDR3 region has 15 residues. Trimming stripped 3 bases from V and 0 bases from J, with 11 bases between. In DNA, the CDR3 is TGTGCCAGCAGCTTTTCAGCAACTATGAACACTGAAGCTTTCTTT. Amino acid sequence: CASSFSATMNTEAFF.

This clonotype turned up a few times. The chain links TRBV5-4 to TRBJ2-7; TRBD1 agrees at 9 bases. The CDR3 extends over 14 amino acids. V lost 5 bases to trimming and J lost 1 base; unmatched junction nucleotides: 4. Germline CDR1 and CDR2: SGHNT and YYREEE (reference sequence). As DNA, the CDR3 is TGTGCCAGCAGACGGGACAGGGCATCCTACGAGCAGTACTTC. It yields the protein CASRRDRASYEQYF.

This clonotype has more than one count but fewer than ten. The V and J genes are TRBV30 and TRBJ1-1; TRBD1 aligns across 9 bases. The V segment lost 8 bases and the J segment 4 bases; nucleotides outside the gene matches: 5. Germline assignment: CDR1 GTSNPN and CDR2 SVGIG (reference sequence). The CDR3 contains 12 residues. The CDR3 loop is CARDRAPTEAFF. CDR3 bases: TGTGCCAGGGACAGGGCTCCCACTGAAGCTTTCTTT.

J is TRBJ2-5 and V is TRBV5-1; TRBD2 aligns across 10 bases. J gave up 5 bases and V 3 bases, and 4 bases lay outside the gene matches. There are 14 residues in the CDR3. Germline V gene lookup returns CDR1 SGHRS and CDR2 YFSETQ. DNA of the CDR3: TGCGCCAGCAGCTCCGGGACTAGCGTCGAGACCCAGTACTTC. Its protein product is CASSSGTSVETQYF.

This clonotype was observed many times. The chain couples TRBV27 to TRBJ1-5, with D perhaps TRBD1 (6 bases). CDR1 MNHEY and CDR2 SMNVEV come from the germline V gene (reference sequence). The CDR3 is 14 residues long. V lost 6 bases and J 5 bases, leaving 14 bases between the germline ends. This chain's CDR3 is CASRQGLRDQPQHF. The CDR3 coding sequence is TGTGCCAGCAGACAGGGATTGAGGGATCAGCCCCAGCATTTT.

This clonotype was counted ten times or more. The gene calls are TRBV3-1 and TRBJ2-1; 9 nucleotides line up with TRBD2. J was trimmed by 2 bases and V by 3 bases; bases with no gene match: 5. This CDR3 comprises 16 residues. CDR1 is LGHDT and CDR2 is YNNKEL in the germline V gene (reference sequence). The CDR3 DNA reads as TGTGCCAGCAGCCAGGGACTAGCTGAGACCTACAATGAGCAGTTCTTC. Amino acid sequence: CASSQGLAETYNEQFF.

The sample holds many counts of this clonotype. The chain uses TRBV27 and TRBJ2-2; 12 positions agree with TRBD2. From germline, CDR1 is MNHEY and CDR2 SMNVEV (reference sequence). J lost 5 bases, V lost 7 bases, and 8 bases had no gene match. The CDR3 sequence is 16 residues long. The CDR3 nucleotides are TGTGCCAGCACCAGACTAGCGGGAGTTAAGACCGGGGAGCTGTTTTTT. This gives the protein CASTRLAGVKTGELFF.

For this clonotype: A much larger clone lies a single base off, so this may be a read error. CDR3 nucleotide sequence: TGTGCCAGCAGCAGCACAGGGGGAGCTTTCTTT. It specifies CASSSTGGAFF. This chain uses TRBV7-9 with TRBJ2-2, with TRBD1 matching over 8 bases. The J call is doubtful: the DNA matches TRBJ1-1 better. The V gene's germline CDR1 is SEHNR and CDR2 FQNEAQ (reference sequence). This CDR3 has 11 residues.